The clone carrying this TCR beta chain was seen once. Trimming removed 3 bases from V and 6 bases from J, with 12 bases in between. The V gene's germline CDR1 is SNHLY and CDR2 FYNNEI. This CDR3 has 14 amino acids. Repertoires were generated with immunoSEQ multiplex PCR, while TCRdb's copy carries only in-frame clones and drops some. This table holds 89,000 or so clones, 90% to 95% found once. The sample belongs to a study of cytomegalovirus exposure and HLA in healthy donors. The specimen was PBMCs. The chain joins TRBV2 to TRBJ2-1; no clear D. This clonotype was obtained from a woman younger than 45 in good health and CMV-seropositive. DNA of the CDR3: TGTGCCAGCAGTGATGGGCCCACTCTCAATGAGCAGTTCTTC. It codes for CASSDGPTLNEQFF.